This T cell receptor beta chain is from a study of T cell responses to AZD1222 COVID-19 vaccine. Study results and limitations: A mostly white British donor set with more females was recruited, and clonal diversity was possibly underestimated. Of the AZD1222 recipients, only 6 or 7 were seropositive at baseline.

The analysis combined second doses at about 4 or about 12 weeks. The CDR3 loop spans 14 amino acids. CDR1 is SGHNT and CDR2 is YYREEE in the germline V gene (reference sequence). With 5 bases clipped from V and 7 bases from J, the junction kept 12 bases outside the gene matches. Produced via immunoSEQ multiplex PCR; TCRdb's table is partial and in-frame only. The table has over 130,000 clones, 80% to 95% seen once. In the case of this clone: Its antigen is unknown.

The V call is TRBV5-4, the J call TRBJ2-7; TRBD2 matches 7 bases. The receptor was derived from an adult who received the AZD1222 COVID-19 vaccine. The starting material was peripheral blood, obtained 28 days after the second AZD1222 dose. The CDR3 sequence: CASRPRRETGEQYF. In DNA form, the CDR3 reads TGTGCCAGCAGGCCTAGGCGGGAGACGGGAGAGCAGTACTTC.